This T cell receptor beta chain stems from a study of T cell responses to AZD1222 COVID-19 vaccine. Measured with immunoSEQ multiplex PCR; TCRdb has only the in-frame clones, and not every one. The sample lists 130,000 to 150,000 clones; roughly 92% were seen once. Notes on this clone: The antigen remains unidentified.

Study results and caveats: The sample set comprised mostly white British donors with more females, and clonal diversity was possibly underestimated.

The sequenced sample was peripheral blood, obtained on day 0 of AZD1222 vaccination. The receptor was isolated from an adult in good health.

CDR3 loop: CASSVTGRVNTEAFF. CDR3 DNA: TGTGCCAGTTCCGTCACAGGCCGCGTGAACACTGAAGCTTTCTTT. The V gene is TRBV19, the J gene TRBJ1-1; D perhaps matches TRBD1 (5 bases). Germline CDR1 is LNHDA and CDR2 is SQIVND (reference sequence). V was pared by 8 bases and J by 0 bases, with 16 bases between. This CDR3 is built from 15 residues. The variable domain in full, with the rest retrieved from reference TRBV19 and TRBJ1-1, is DGGITQSPKYLFRKEGQNVTLSCEQNLNHDAMYWYRQDPGQGLRLIYYSQIVNDFQKGDIAEGYSVSREKKESFPLTVTSAQKNPTAFYLCASSVTGRVNTEAFFGQGTRLTVV.